These 30 T cell receptor beta chains share one sample of origin, sequenced in a study of shared clonotypes between healthy human individuals. The table came from immunoSEQ multiplex PCR; TCRdb's copy has only in-frame clones and leaves some out. The table includes 1.4 million to 1.5 million clones, roughly 96% detected once. The sample consisted of naive CD4+ T cells sorted from blood. Specified subset: CD45RA+ positively selected. These receptors were taken from a man aged 25 to 45 in good health.

Of note for this clone: The sample holds other DNA sequences that translate to the same CDR3. The V and J genes are TRBV7-2 and TRBJ2-2, with 13 bases identical to TRBD2. CDR1 SGHTA and CDR2 FQGNSA come from the germline V gene. This CDR3 is 15 amino acids long. The junction had 3 bases not matched to a gene; V was cut back by 5 bases and J by 6 bases. The CDR3 reads CASSLGLAGSGELFF. CDR3 bases: TGTGCCAGCAGCCTGGGACTAGCGGGATCCGGGGAGCTGTTTTTT.

The chain links TRBV10-1 to TRBJ2-1; the D is unclear. The CDR3 is made up of 13 amino acids. V gave up 6 bases and J gave up 5 bases, with 11 bases separating them. Germline V CDR1 and CDR2: WNHNN, SYGVQD (reference sequence). CDR3 sequence reads: CASSGSRNNEQFF. CDR3 in DNA: TGCGCCAGCAGCGGTAGTCGGAACAATGAGCAGTTCTTC.

This rearrangement joins TRBV6-4 to TRBJ1-1, with a possible D match to TRBD1 (5 bases). Germline-derived CDR1 and CDR2 are MRHNA and SNTAGT. The CDR3 has 15 residues. The V gene lost 5 bases and the J gene lost 1 base, with 14 bases spanning the gap. The CDR3 loop reads CASSPMGGRNTEAFF. The CDR3 DNA is TGTGCCAGCAGTCCCATGGGGGGGAGGAACACTGAAGCTTTCTTT.

The chain links TRBV6-1 to TRBJ1-2, with D perhaps matching TRBD1 (5 bases). Germline V gene data show CDR1 as MNHNS and CDR2 as SASEGT. The CDR3 is 15 amino acids. Trimming shortened V by 6 bases and J by 4 bases, and 18 bases separated the two germline ends. This chain's CDR3 is CASSATGGGGYGYTF. DNA for the CDR3: TGTGCCAGCAGCGCTACCGGGGGGGGAGGCTATGGCTACACCTTC.

The J gene is TRBJ1-2, the V gene TRBV4-1; TRBD1 matches 7 bases. This CDR3 has 15 residues. CDR1 is MGHRA and CDR2 is YSYEKL in the germline V gene. The junction had 5 bases not matched to a gene; V was cut back by 2 bases and J by 2 bases. The CDR3 nucleotides read TGCGCCAGCAGCCAAACAAAACAGGGGAACTATGGCTACACCTTC. The encoded protein is CASSQTKQGNYGYTF.

The genes are TRBV28 and TRBJ2-7, with D perhaps matching TRBD1 (5 bases). Germline values: CDR1 MDHEN, CDR2 SYDVKM. The CDR3 loop spans 15 amino acids. V gave up 5 bases and J gave up 0 bases, with 14 bases separating them. CDR3 sequence reads: CASSIGALSSYEQYF. The DNA for the CDR3 is TGTGCCAGCAGTATAGGGGCCCTGAGCTCCTACGAGCAGTACTTC.

This clone is a singleton in its sample. The gene calls are TRBV6-1 and TRBJ2-7; D is unresolved. Germline V gene data show CDR1 as MNHNS and CDR2 as SASEGT. Trimming pared 0 bases from V and 3 bases from J, leaving 6 bases between. The CDR3 contains 13 residues. The CDR3 is CASSEAHVYEQYF. The CDR3 DNA follows: TGTGCCAGCAGTGAAGCGCACGTCTACGAGCAGTACTTC.

The chain joins TRBV6-5 to TRBJ2-5; TRBD2 matches at 10 bases. CDR1 is MNHEY and CDR2 is SVGAGI in the germline V gene. J lost 0 bases, V lost 6 bases, and 4 bases had no gene match. CDR3 length: 15 residues. The DNA of the CDR3 is TGTGCCAGCAGCCAGCGGGAGGGCCACCAAGAGACCCAGTACTTC. As protein: CASSQREGHQETQYF.

V is TRBV5-5 and J is TRBJ2-1; 10 bases map to TRBD2. There are 15 residues in the CDR3. V lost 0 bases and J lost 15; bases outside the gene matches: 12. In germline, CDR1 is SGHKS, CDR2 YYEKEE (reference sequence). The chain's CDR3 is CASSLAGASGSRAFF. The CDR3 DNA sequence: TGTGCCAGCAGCTTGGCAGGGGCTAGCGGGAGTAGGGCGTTCTTC.

The V gene is TRBV29-1, the J gene TRBJ1-5; 11 bases fit TRBD1. The length of the CDR3 is 14 residues. Trimming removed 5 bases from V and 7 bases from J; junction bases left unmatched: 7. The V gene's germline CDR1 is SQVTM and CDR2 ANQGSEA. CDR3 sequence reads: CSVQGTGGEQPQHF. The CDR3 nucleotides are TGCAGCGTTCAAGGGACAGGGGGGGAGCAGCCCCAGCATTTT.

The V gene is TRBV18, the J gene TRBJ2-5, with D unclear. Germline lookup yields CDR1 KGHSH and CDR2 LQKENI. Trimming removed 3 bases from V and 5 bases from J, with 7 bases in between. This CDR3 contains 12 residues. The CDR3 sequence: CASSPGWETQYF. DNA of the CDR3: TGTGCCAGCTCACCGGGGTGGGAGACCCAGTACTTC.

J is TRBJ2-5 and V is TRBV18; the D gene could be TRBD1 or TRBD2 (5 bases each). Between the trimmed V and J ends, which lost 4 bases and 2 bases, there was a span of 23 bases. CDR3 size: 18 residues. Germline V gene data show CDR1 as KGHSH and CDR2 as LQKENI. The CDR3 bases are TGTGCCAGCTCACAGAAGCGAGACCCCGGGGCCAAACAAGAGACCCAGTACTTC. Protein sequence: CASSQKRDPGAKQETQYF.

This chain joins TRBV28 and TRBJ1-5; D is uncertain. The CDR3 is 15 residues long. Germline lookup yields CDR1 MDHEN and CDR2 SYDVKM. Trimming pared 3 bases from V and 5 bases from J, leaving 14 bases between. The CDR3 sequence: CASSFGEWLYQPQHF. For the CDR3, the DNA is TGTGCCAGCAGTTTTGGAGAGTGGCTGTATCAGCCCCAGCATTTT.

This rearrangement joins TRBV5-1 to TRBJ1-3; D is perhaps TRBD1 (5 bases). In germline, CDR1 is SGHRS, CDR2 YFSETQ. This CDR3 is built from 14 residues. Trimming cost V 1 base and J 4 bases, with 9 bases left between them. The CDR3 DNA follows: TGCGCCAGCAGCTTGATAGGGGTCGGAAACACCATATATTTT. Translated: CASSLIGVGNTIYF.

In this sample, this clone turned up once. The chain recombines TRBV19 with TRBJ2-7; 7 nucleotides agree with TRBD1. CDR3 length: 16 residues. Losses at the gene ends were 0 bases for V and 2 bases for J; bases not matched to a gene: 7. The germline V gene has CDR1 LNHDA and CDR2 SQIVND (reference sequence). The DNA of the CDR3 is TGTGCCAGTAGTATAGATCTGGGGACAGCCGCCTACGAGCAGTACTTC. Its protein is CASSIDLGTAAYEQYF.

The CDR3 sequence: CASSEKIAEAYEQYF. The CDR3 DNA sequence: TGTGCCAGCAGTGAAAAGATAGCGGAGGCCTACGAGCAGTACTTC. The chain carries TRBV6-1 and TRBJ2-7; TRBD2 might be the D (6 bases). The CDR3 runs to 15 residues. Germline assignment: CDR1 MNHNS and CDR2 SASEGT. V was clipped by 2 bases and J by 2 bases, with 13 bases between them.

This chain joins TRBV14 and TRBJ2-2, with 7 bases fitting TRBD1. V lost 4 bases, J lost 7 bases, and 9 bases stayed unmatched. CDR1 is SGHDN, CDR2 FVKESK, per germline. The CDR3 spans 15 residues. This CDR3 is CASSPYLQGNGELFF. In DNA form, the CDR3 reads TGTGCCAGCAGCCCGTACCTACAGGGGAACGGGGAGCTGTTTTTT.

The J gene is TRBJ1-1, the V gene TRBV29-1; no clear D gene. The CDR3 runs 13 residues. V was trimmed by 4 bases and J by 4 bases, leaving 13 bases between them. Germline V gene sequence: CDR1 SQVTM, CDR2 ANQGSEA. CDR3 nucleotide sequence: TGCAGCGTTGTTATCGGGTCGGGCACTGAAGCTTTCTTT. Translation gives CSVVIGSGTEAFF.

J is TRBJ1-2 and V is TRBV11-2, with D perhaps matching TRBD1 (5 bases). Germline-derived CDR1 and CDR2 are SGHAT and FQNNGV. V lost 5 bases and J 2 bases, leaving 12 bases between the germline ends. The CDR3 length is 14 residues. CDR3 coding DNA: TGTGCCAGCAGCCATTGGGGGGACAACTATGGCTACACCTTC. This encodes CASSHWGDNYGYTF.

The chain recombines TRBV5-4 with TRBJ2-7; D is perhaps TRBD1 (5 bases). This CDR3 has 14 residues. V gave up 0 bases and J gave up 2 bases, with 9 bases separating them. Per germline, CDR1 SGHNT and CDR2 YYREEE (reference sequence). The CDR3 region is CASSLAGSPYEQYF. The CDR3 DNA is TGTGCCAGCAGCTTGGCAGGGTCCCCCTACGAGCAGTACTTC.

This chain joins TRBV7-2 and TRBJ2-1; possibly TRBD1 or TRBD2 for D (5 bases each). This CDR3 has 14 amino acids. Germline V CDR1 and CDR2: SGHTA, FQGNSA. V was trimmed by 5 bases and J by 3 bases, leaving 11 bases between them. The CDR3 protein is CASSLGTVYNEQFF. In DNA form, the CDR3 reads TGTGCCAGCAGCCTCGGGACGGTCTACAATGAGCAGTTCTTC.

The chain employs TRBV11-2 and TRBJ1-2, with 8 bases aligning to TRBD1. CDR3 size: 14 residues. V was clipped by 7 bases and J by 4 bases; unmatched bases: 8. The germline V gene encodes CDR1 SGHAT and CDR2 FQNNGV. The CDR3 sequence: CASNPGGTGYGYTF. DNA for the CDR3: TGTGCCAGCAACCCTGGGGGGACAGGCTATGGCTACACCTTC.

DNA for the CDR3: TGCGCCAGCAGCCCGGACGGGGGTCTCAATCAGCCCCAGCATTTT. This codes for CASSPDGGLNQPQHF. V and J are TRBV4-1 and TRBJ1-5; maybe TRBD1 (5 bases). This CDR3 comprises 15 residues. Between the trimmed V and J ends, which lost 4 bases and 3 bases, there was a span of 13 bases. From germline, CDR1 is MGHRA and CDR2 YSYEKL.

V usage is TRBV5-4 and J usage is TRBJ2-7, with a tentative D call TRBD2 (5 bases). The ends were cut back, 0 bases at V and 5 bases at J, with 15 bases in the middle. The CDR3 contains 15 residues. Germline V lookup: CDR1 SGHNT, CDR2 YYREEE (reference sequence). The CDR3 DNA follows: TGTGCCAGCAGCTTGGTCTGGACCCAGCGGAACGAGCAGTACTTC. Its protein product is CASSLVWTQRNEQYF.

The gene calls are TRBV7-2 and TRBJ2-2, with D hard to call. The V gene lost 5 bases and the J gene lost 5 bases, with 9 bases spanning the gap. There are 13 residues in the CDR3. Germline loops: CDR1 SGHTA, CDR2 FQGNSA. The CDR3 coding sequence is TGTGCCAGCAGCAGAGACACTACCGGGGAGCTGTTTTTT. Translated: CASSRDTTGELFF.

Concerning this clone itself: Distinct nucleotide sequences in the sample also encode this CDR3. J is TRBJ2-7 and V is TRBV10-3; TRBD2 might be the D (5 bases). The CDR3 extends over 12 amino acids. Germline CDR1 and CDR2: ENHRY and SYGVKD. With 4 bases removed from V and 6 bases from J, the gap between germline ends came to 10 bases. CDR3: CAISGQGSEQYF. In DNA, the CDR3 is TGTGCCATCAGTGGTCAAGGGAGCGAGCAGTACTTC.

As for this clone: The sample contains more than one DNA sequence encoding this CDR3. This sequence joins TRBV27 and TRBJ1-1, with D tentatively TRBD1 (5 bases). Germline lookup yields CDR1 MNHEY and CDR2 SMNVEV (reference sequence). The CDR3 has 15 amino acids. V was pared by 1 base and J by 1 base, with 10 bases between. In nucleotides, the CDR3 is TGTGCCAGCAGTTTATTGGGGGGTCCGAACACTGAAGCTTTCTTT. Translation: CASSLLGGPNTEAFF.

The sample holds one count of this clone. The chain employs TRBV6-1 and TRBJ2-7, with a possible D match to TRBD2 (6 bases). The V gene's germline CDR1 is MNHNS and CDR2 SASEGT. The CDR3 is made up of 16 amino acids. The V end was cut by 4 bases, the J end by 3 bases, with 19 bases between. DNA of the CDR3: TGTGCCAGCAGTGGTGGGTTACGGGGAGGCCTCTACGAGCAGTACTTC. As protein: CASSGGLRGGLYEQYF.

This clone has just one count. The chain combines TRBV6-1 with TRBJ1-2; D remains unclear. CDR3 length: 13 residues. Per the germline V gene, CDR1 is MNHNS and CDR2 is SASEGT. Trimming took off 8 bases at V and 3 bases at J, with 13 bases between the two ends. In DNA, the CDR3 is TGTGCCAGCGGGAGATCTATGGACTATGGCTACACCTTC. It translates to CASGRSMDYGYTF.

V is TRBV5-4 and J is TRBJ2-6, with 8 bases lining up with TRBD1. V lost 4 bases, J lost 3 bases, and 9 bases stayed unmatched. CDR1 and CDR2 from the germline V gene are SGHNT and YYREEE (reference sequence). This CDR3 has 17 amino acids. CDR3: CASSPGTGEIGANVLTF. The CDR3 DNA reads as TGTGCCAGCAGCCCTGGGACAGGCGAGATTGGGGCCAACGTCCTGACTTTC.